Listed here is a single T cell receptor beta chain. Antigen unknown. Unique molecular identifiers were present in the TCR beta cDNA libraries. TCRdb called the PCR reads again in MiXCR, with one record for every CDR3 protein. The sample has fewer than 850,000 distinct CDR3 sequences, about 32% seen once. The CDR3 has 20 residues. Germline assignment: CDR1 SGHRS and CDR2 YFSETQ. The V and J ends lost 0 bases and 3 bases, in that order; junction bases with no gene match: 14. The sample belongs to a study of post-analysis software for immune sequencing data. Study overall: Clinical courses comprised relapsing-remitting, secondary progressive and progressive-relapsing multiple sclerosis.

Regarding the study as a whole: Strong co-clustering by F measure was evident for samples that had been prepared in the same batch. When compared against controls, multiple sclerosis patients showed significantly lower normalized Chao1 diversity. Five TRBV segments occurring more often in patients than controls included TRBV5-6, TRBV5-1 and TRBV20-1.

The chain joins TRBV5-1 to TRBJ2-3, with 12 bases aligning to TRBD1. What was sequenced was blood. This sequence originates from a girl aged 5 to 17 with multiple sclerosis. In DNA form, the CDR3 reads TGCGCCAGCAGCTTGGAGGGACAGGGGGCGTTTTCAGTGTGGACAGATACGCAGTATTTT. Protein product: CASSLEGQGAFSVWTDTQYF.